This T cell receptor (beta chain) is drawn from a study of T cell repertoires in aging, cancer and after chemotherapy. Study background: Donors were grouped into six age bands spanning 30 or younger through 70 or older.

The template was genomic DNA from peripheral blood, not RNA. Study results and limitations: In hematological cancer patients, infiltrated lymphoid organs may have impaired thymic emigration or peripheral T cell expansion. Loss of evenness, beyond lost richness, contributed to age-related TCR diversity decline in cancer patients.

There are 15 residues in the CDR3. Looked up from germline, CDR1 is MDHEN and CDR2 is SYDVKM. V dropped 3 bases and J dropped 0 bases, with 6 bases sitting between them. With respect to this clonotype: Its target is unknown.

A mixed TRB-A/B primer pool amplified rearranged TRB by multiplex touch-down PCR. Each CDR3 protein is one row after TCRdb ran MiXCR on the multiplex PCR reads. This table holds 10,000 to 15,000 distinct CDR3 sequences, 28% found once. Source material: blood. This receptor was identified in a human donor with a blood cancer. V gene TRBV28 combines with J gene TRBJ1-6; no clear D gene. CDR3 loop: CASSLTLSYNSPLHF. The CDR3 nucleotides read TGTGCCAGCAGTTTGACCCTCTCCTATAATTCACCCCTCCACTTT.